The present T cell receptor (beta chain) was sequenced within a study of cytomegalovirus exposure and HLA in healthy donors. Primers: 60 Vbeta forward and 13 Jbeta reverse. Using immunoSEQ multiplex PCR, the repertoire was profiled, and TCRdb retains in-frame clones only, with some absent. The sample includes about 96,000 clones. A note on this clone: What it binds is unknown.

Study findings and constraints: HLA-A and HLA-B allele assignments for most subjects were reportedly predicted accurately using TCR beta sequences. Productive rates of about 90% or about 30% were seen for most TCR beta V segments in an earlier analysis. The study dropped some indistinguishable V segments, TRBV6-2 and TRBV6-3 among them. High specificity and sensitivity for cytomegalovirus status were reported for the classifier.

Trimming pared 3 bases from V and 1 base from J, leaving 10 bases between. The CDR3 is 15 amino acids. Germline assignment: CDR1 ENHRY and CDR2 SYGVKD. This rearrangement joins TRBV10-3 to TRBJ1-5; tentative D call: TRBD1 (6 bases). The receptor was isolated from a woman in her 30s in good health and CMV-seronegative. Sequenced sample: PBMCs. CDR3 DNA: TGTGCCATCAGTGAACGGCAGGGGAGCAATCAGCCCCAGCATTTT. Translating gives CAISERQGSNQPQHF.